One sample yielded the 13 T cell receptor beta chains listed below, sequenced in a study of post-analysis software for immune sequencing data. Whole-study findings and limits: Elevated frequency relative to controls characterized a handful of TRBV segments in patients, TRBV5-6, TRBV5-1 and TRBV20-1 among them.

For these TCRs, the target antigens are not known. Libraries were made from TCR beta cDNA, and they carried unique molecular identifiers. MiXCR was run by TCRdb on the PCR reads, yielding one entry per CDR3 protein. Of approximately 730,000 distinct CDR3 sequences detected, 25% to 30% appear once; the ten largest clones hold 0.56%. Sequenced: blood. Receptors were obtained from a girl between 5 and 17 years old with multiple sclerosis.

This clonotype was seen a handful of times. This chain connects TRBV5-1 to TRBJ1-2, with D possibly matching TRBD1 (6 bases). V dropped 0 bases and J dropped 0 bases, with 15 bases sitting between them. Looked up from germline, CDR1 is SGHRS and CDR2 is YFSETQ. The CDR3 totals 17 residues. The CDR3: CASSLGDNLPTNYGYTF. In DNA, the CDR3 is TGCGCCAGCAGCTTGGGGGACAACCTGCCGACTAACTATGGCTACACCTTC.

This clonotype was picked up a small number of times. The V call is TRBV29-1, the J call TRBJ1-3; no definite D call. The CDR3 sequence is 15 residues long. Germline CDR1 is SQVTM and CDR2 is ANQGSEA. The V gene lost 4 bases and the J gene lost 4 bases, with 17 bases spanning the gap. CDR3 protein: CSVAGSHSSGNTIYF. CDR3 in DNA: TGCAGCGTTGCCGGCAGCCACTCGTCGGGAAACACCATATATTTT.

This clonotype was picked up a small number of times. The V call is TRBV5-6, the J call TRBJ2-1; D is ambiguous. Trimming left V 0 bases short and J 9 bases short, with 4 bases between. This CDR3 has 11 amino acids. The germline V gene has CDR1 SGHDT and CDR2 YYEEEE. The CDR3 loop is CASSLEGEQFF. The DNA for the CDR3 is TGTGCCAGCAGCTTGGAGGGTGAGCAGTTCTTC.

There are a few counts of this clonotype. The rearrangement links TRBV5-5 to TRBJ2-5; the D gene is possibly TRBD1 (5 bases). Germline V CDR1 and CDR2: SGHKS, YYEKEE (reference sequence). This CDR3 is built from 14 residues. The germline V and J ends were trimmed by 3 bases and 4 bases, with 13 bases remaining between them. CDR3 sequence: CASSYGARRETQYF. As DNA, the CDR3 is TGTGCCAGCAGCTATGGGGCCAGGAGAGAGACCCAGTACTTC. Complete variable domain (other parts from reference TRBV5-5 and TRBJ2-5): DAGVTQSPTHLIKTRGQQVTLRCSPISGHKSVSWYQQVLGQGPQFIFQYYEKEERGRGNFPDRFSARQFPNYSSELNVNALLLGDSALYLCASSYGARRETQYFGPGTRLLVL.

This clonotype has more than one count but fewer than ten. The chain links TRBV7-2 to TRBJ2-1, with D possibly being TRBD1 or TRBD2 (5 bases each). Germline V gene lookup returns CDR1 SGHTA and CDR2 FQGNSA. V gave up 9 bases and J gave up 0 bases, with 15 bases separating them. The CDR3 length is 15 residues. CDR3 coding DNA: TGTGCCAGTAGCAGGGAGTTCAGCTCCTACAATGAGCAGTTCTTC. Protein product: CASSREFSSYNEQFF.

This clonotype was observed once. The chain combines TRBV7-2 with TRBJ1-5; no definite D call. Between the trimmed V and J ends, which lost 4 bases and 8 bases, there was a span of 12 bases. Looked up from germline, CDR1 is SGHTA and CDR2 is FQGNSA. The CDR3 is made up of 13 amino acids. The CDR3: CASSWVGGEPQHF. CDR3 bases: TGTGCCAGCAGCTGGGTGGGCGGGGAGCCCCAGCATTTT.

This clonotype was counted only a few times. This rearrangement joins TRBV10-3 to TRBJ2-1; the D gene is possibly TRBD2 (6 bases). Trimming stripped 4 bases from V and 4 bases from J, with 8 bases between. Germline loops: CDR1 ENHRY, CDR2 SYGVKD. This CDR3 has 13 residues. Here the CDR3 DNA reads TGTGCCATCAGTGTCGGGGGTTACAATGAGCAGTTCTTC. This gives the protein CAISVGGYNEQFF.

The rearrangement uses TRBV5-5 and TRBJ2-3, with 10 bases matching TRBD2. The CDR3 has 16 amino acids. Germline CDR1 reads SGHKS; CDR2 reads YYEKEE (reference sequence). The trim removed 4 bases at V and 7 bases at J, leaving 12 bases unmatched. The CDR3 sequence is CASSMEGTSDFYTQYF. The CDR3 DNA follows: TGTGCCAGCAGCATGGAGGGGACTAGCGACTTTTATACGCAGTATTTT.

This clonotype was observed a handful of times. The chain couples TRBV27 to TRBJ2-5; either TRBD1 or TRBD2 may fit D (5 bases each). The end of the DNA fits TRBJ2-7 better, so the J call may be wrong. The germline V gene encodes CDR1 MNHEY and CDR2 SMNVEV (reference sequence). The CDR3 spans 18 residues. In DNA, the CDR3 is TGTGCCAGCAGTCCATCCGGGACGGAACTGCCCTACTCCTACGAGCAGTACTTC. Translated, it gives CASSPSGTELPYSYEQYF.

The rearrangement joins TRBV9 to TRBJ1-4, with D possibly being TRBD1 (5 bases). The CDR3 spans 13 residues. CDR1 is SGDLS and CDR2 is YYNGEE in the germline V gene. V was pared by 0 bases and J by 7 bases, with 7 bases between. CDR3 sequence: CASSVDGTEKLFF. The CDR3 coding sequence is TGTGCCAGCAGCGTAGACGGGACTGAAAAACTGTTTTTT.

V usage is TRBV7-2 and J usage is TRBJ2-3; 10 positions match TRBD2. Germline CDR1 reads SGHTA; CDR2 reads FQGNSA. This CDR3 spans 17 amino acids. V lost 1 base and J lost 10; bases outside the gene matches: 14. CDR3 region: CASSLVPAGGPHDAQYF. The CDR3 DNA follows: TGTGCCAGCAGCTTAGTCCCAGCGGGAGGGCCCCACGATGCGCAGTATTTT. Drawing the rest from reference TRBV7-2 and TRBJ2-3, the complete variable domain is GAGVSQSPSNKVTEKGKDVELRCDPISGHTALYWYRQSLGQGLEFLIYFQGNSAPDKSGLPSDRFSAERTGGSVSTLTIQRTQQEDSAVYLCASSLVPAGGPHDAQYFGPGTRLTVL.

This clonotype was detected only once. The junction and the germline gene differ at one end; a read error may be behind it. The CDR3 coding sequence is TGTGTCAGCAGCCAAGGACCAACCTCCTACGAGCAGTACTTC. This codes for CVSSQGPTSYEQYF. This sequence joins TRBV3-1 and TRBJ2-7; no definite D call. There are 14 residues in the CDR3. Looked up from germline, CDR1 is LGHDT and CDR2 is YNNKEL (reference sequence).

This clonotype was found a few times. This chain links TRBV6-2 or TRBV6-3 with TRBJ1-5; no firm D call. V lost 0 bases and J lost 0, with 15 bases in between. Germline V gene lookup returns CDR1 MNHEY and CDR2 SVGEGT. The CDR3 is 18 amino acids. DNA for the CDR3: TGTGCCAGCAGTTACTCGGAGTCAGACTCTTATAGCAATCAGCCCCAGCATTTT. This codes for CASSYSESDSYSNQPQHF.